The 9 T cell receptor beta chains in this list originate from one sample, sequenced in a study of spatial heterogeneity in lung cancer. MiXCR was run by TCRdb on the 5' RACE reads, yielding one entry per CDR3 protein. Here the sample spans roughly 40,000 distinct CDR3 sequences, about 6.5% being singletons. Time point described: sample taken at primary tumor resection. The sequencing here drew on PBMCs, taken at surgery. The receptors here all came from a female donor with early-stage non-small cell lung cancer.

This clonotype was seen many times. V gene TRBV6-2 or TRBV6-3 combines with J gene TRBJ2-2; 9 nucleotides line up with TRBD2. J was trimmed by 6 bases and V by 2 bases; bases with no gene match: 10. CDR1 is MNHEY, CDR2 SVGEGT, per germline. The CDR3 covers 17 residues. The CDR3 DNA sequence: TGTGCCAGCAGTTACGCGCCGGGACTAGCTCGCGCCGGGGAGCTGTTTTTT. It specifies CASSYAPGLARAGELFF.

Judged by abundance, this clonotype is hyperexpanded. The genes are TRBV7-8 and TRBJ2-1; D gene uncertain. V gave up 5 bases and J gave up 3 bases, with 11 bases separating them. Germline lookup yields CDR1 SGHVS and CDR2 FQNEAQ. The CDR3 contains 14 residues. The CDR3 DNA sequence: TGTGCCAGCAGCCCAGATTGGGGCTACAATGAGCAGTTCTTC. Amino acid sequence: CASSPDWGYNEQFF. Supplemented by reference TRBV7-8 and TRBJ2-1, the full variable domain reads GAGVSQSPRYKVAKRGQDVALRCDPISGHVSLFWYQQALGQGPEFLTYFQNEAQLDKSGLPSDRFFAERPEGSVSTLKIQRTQQEDSAVYLCASSPDWGYNEQFFGPGTRLTVL.

This clonotype has a count of ten or more. V usage is TRBV2 and J usage is TRBJ1-1; 9 nucleotides align to TRBD1. This CDR3 spans 17 amino acids. V was pared by 4 bases and J by 0 bases, with 9 bases of the junction left unmatched. Germline assignment: CDR1 SNHLY and CDR2 FYNNEI. CDR3 protein: CASSGGQGLTMNTEAFF. CDR3 bases: TGTGCCAGCAGTGGGGGACAGGGATTAACCATGAACACTGAAGCTTTCTTT.

This clonotype occurred a few times. The chain is built from TRBV19 and TRBJ1-1; 8 bases agree with TRBD1. The CDR3 sequence is 18 residues long. V lost 3 bases, J lost 2 bases, and 14 bases stayed unmatched. Germline CDR1 is LNHDA and CDR2 is SQIVND (reference sequence). The CDR3 sequence: CASSIGQGRYLVNTEAFF. DNA of the CDR3: TGTGCCAGTAGTATTGGACAGGGACGCTACCTAGTAAACACTGAAGCTTTCTTT.

This clonotype occurred many times. V gene TRBV7-6 combines with J gene TRBJ2-7, with 7 bases that match TRBD1. The J segment lost 2 bases and the V segment lost 2 bases, leaving 12 bases of the junction unmatched. This CDR3 comprises 17 residues. Germline CDR1 and CDR2: SGHVS and FNYEAQ. The CDR3 here is CASSLMSGSGTAYEQYF. Written as DNA, the CDR3 is TGTGCCAGCAGCTTAATGAGTGGTTCGGGGACAGCCTACGAGCAGTACTTC.

This clonotype was counted between two and nine times. The V gene is TRBV12-3 or TRBV12-4, the J gene TRBJ2-7; D gene unclear. CDR3 size: 14 residues. Trimming pared 4 bases from V and 2 bases from J, leaving 12 bases between. CDR3 nucleotides: TGTGCCAGCAGTTCCCCCCGGGCCCCCTACGAGCAGTACTTC. Translating it yields CASSSPRAPYEQYF.

This clonotype was seen a few times. This sequence joins TRBV28 and TRBJ1-2; 7 bases are shared with TRBD1. This CDR3 spans 14 amino acids. J was trimmed by 4 bases and V by 5 bases; bases with no gene match: 7. The germline CDR1 and CDR2 sequences are MDHEN and SYDVKM. The CDR3 protein is CASSPLGDSYGYTF. The CDR3 nucleotides are TGTGCCAGCAGTCCCCTCGGGGACAGCTATGGCTACACCTTC.

This clonotype was seen ten or more times. The rearrangement links TRBV3-1 to TRBJ1-2; a possible D gene is TRBD1 (6 bases). V was trimmed by 6 bases and J by 4 bases, leaving 18 bases between them. This CDR3 has 15 residues. Germline-derived CDR1 and CDR2 are LGHDT and YNNKEL (reference sequence). CDR3 sequence: CASSRGGRNLYGYTF. The CDR3 coding sequence is TGTGCCAGCAGTCGGGGGGGCAGAAACCTCTATGGCTACACCTTC.

This clonotype was detected only once. The gene calls are TRBV20-1 and TRBJ2-4, with no clear D. V lost 7 bases to trimming and J lost 0 bases, with 10 bases between them. The CDR3 totals 13 residues. Looked up from germline, CDR1 is DFQATT and CDR2 is SNEGSKA (reference sequence). The CDR3 DNA sequence: TGCAGTGTTGACACATTAGCCAAAAACATTCAGTACTTC. Protein sequence: CSVDTLAKNIQYF.